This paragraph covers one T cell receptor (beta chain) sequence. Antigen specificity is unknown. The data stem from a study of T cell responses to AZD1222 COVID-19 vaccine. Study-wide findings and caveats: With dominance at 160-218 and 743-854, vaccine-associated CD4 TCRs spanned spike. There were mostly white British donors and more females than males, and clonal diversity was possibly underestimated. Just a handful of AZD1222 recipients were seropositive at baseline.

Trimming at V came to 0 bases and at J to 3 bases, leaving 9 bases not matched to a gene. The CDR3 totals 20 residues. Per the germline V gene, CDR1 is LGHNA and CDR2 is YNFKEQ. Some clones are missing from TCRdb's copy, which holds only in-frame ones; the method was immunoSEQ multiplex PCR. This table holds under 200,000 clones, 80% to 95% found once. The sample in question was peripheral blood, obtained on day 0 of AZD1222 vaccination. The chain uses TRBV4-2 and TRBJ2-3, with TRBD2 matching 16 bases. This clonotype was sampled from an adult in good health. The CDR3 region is CASSQEGSGTSGGATDTQYF. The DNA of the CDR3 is TGTGCCAGCAGCCAAGAAGGATCGGGGACTAGCGGGGGGGCGACAGATACGCAGTATTTT.